The rows below give T cell receptor beta chains drawn from one sample of a study of blood T cell repertoires in COVID-19. Repertoires were generated with immunoSEQ multiplex PCR, while TCRdb's copy carries only in-frame clones and drops some. Among about 190,000 clones listed, about 81% were seen once. The sequencing input was PBMCs or T cells enriched from blood (not recorded which). The receptors were sampled from a woman aged 30 to 39 who had recovered from COVID-19. CDR3s include the opening cysteine and the closing phenylalanine or tryptophan. A D gene is named only where the DNA matches it firmly. Only part of the rows carry a size: once, few, many, or a class if the clone is expanded.

j_call v_call d_call clone_size cdr3_nt cdr3_aa
TRBJ1-2 TRBV28 TRBD1 . TGTGCCAGCAGAAGGACAGGGGCTAACTATGGCTACACCTTC CASRRTGANYGYTF
TRBJ1-2 TRBV12-3/TRBV12-4 TRBD1 . TGTGCCAGCAACGGACAGGCTTATGGCTACACCTTC CASNGQAYGYTF
TRBJ2-7 TRBV3-1/TRBV3-2 TRBD1 few TGTGCCAGCAGCCAGGGGGGACAGGGGGCGGCGATGTCCTACGAGCAGTACTTC CASSQGGQGAAMSYEQYF
TRBJ1-6 TRBV28 . . TGTGCCAGCAGTCCGGGGGGCGGGGATAATTCACCCCTCCACTTT CASSPGGGDNSPLHF
TRBJ2-1 TRBV11-2 . once TGTGCCAGCAGCTCCAGGACAGCCTACAATGAGCAGTTCTTC CASSSRTAYNEQFF
TRBJ1-2 TRBV7-9 . . TGTGCCAGCAGCTATCCTGTGGGGGCTTTCTATGGCTACACCTTC CASSYPVGAFYGYTF
TRBJ1-2 TRBV6-4 . . TGTGCCAGCAGTGAGGAGGAATCGGGACACAACTATGGCTACACCTTC CASSEEESGHNYGYTF
TRBJ2-7 TRBV7-2 TRBD1 . TGTGCCAGCAGCTTAGGTCCGGGACAGGGGCAGGACGAGCAGTACTTC CASSLGPGQGQDEQYF
TRBJ1-1 TRBV19 TRBD1 . TGTGCCAGTAGTGCGGACAGGGCCACTGAAGCTTTCTTT CASSADRATEAFF
TRBJ2-1 TRBV27 . . TGTGCCAGCAGTCGTCGCGAGGTCTACAATGAGCAGTTCTTC CASSRREVYNEQFF
TRBJ1-3 TRBV18 . few TGTGCCAGCTCACTAACAGGAATCTCTGGAAACACCATATATTTT CASSLTGISGNTIYF
TRBJ2-1 TRBV5-1 TRBD2 . TGCGCCACCTCCGCCACTAGCGGGAGCTACAATGAGCAGTTCTTC CATSATSGSYNEQFF
TRBJ2-5 TRBV7-9 TRBD2 once TGTGCCAGCAGCTCCCTGGGGAGGGTGGAAGGTGAGACCCAGTACTTC CASSSLGRVEGETQYF
TRBJ2-5 TRBV10-3 TRBD2 . TGTGCCATCAGCACCGGGACTAGCGGGGGGGGAGAGACCCAGTACTTC CAISTGTSGGGETQYF
TRBJ2-7 TRBV18 TRBD2 . TGTGCCAGCTCACGGACTAGTCTACCACGGGGATACGAGCAGTACTTC CASSRTSLPRGYEQYF
TRBJ1-2 TRBV6-5 . . TGTGCCAGCAGTTACTCGTGGAGGGGTCTTGGTGGCTACACCTTC CASSYSWRGLGGYTF
TRBJ1-1 TRBV30 TRBD1 few TGTGCCTGGAGGCCAAGGACAGGGTCGAACACTGAAGCTTTCTTT CAWRPRTGSNTEAFF